The clone carrying this T cell receptor beta chain was seen just once. TCRdb keeps only in-frame clones here, not all; method: immunoSEQ multiplex PCR. There are some 80,000 clones in the sample; approximately 81% occur only once, and approximately 11% lies in the top ten. This record belongs to a study of blood T cell repertoires in COVID-19. Background on the study: Sites in the United States, Italy and Spain provided acute and convalescent COVID-19 samples. The cDNA or gDNA used as material had been derived from T cells, B-cell-depleted T cells, or PBMCs.

One Seattle source followed patients from active infection through their disease course. This CDR3 spans 13 amino acids. CDR1 is LGHDT and CDR2 is YNNKEL in the germline V gene (reference sequence). Deletions cut 4 bases from V and 11 bases from J, with 14 bases between. Source material: peripheral blood. J is TRBJ1-4 and V is TRBV3-1 (or the pseudogene TRBV3-2); no firm D call. This receptor was taken from a man aged 55 to 69 with COVID-19, enrolled during active disease. The CDR3 here is CASSRSPPVKLFF. CDR3 bases: TGTGCCAGCAGCCGATCCCCCCCAGTCAAACTGTTTTTT.